This T cell receptor beta chain appears in the sequencing data of a study of CD8 T cell repertoires and HIV-1 epitope variants (dated by TCRdb to the early 2020s). Some background on the complete study: In separate culture wells, T cells were stimulated with each of twenty-five peptides that represented autologous and known Gag and Nef epitope variants. Tested epitopes included three Gag epitope families and Nef HW9 and YT9. For approximately ten days the cultures were kept in IMDM with gentamicin, and on days 3 and 7 half of the media was changed with IL-2, IL-7 and IL-15 added. A total of 75 to 100 T cell cultures were run, with each culture condition done in triplicate except for one peptide, which was done in duplicate. The control conditions were a CMV, EBV and flu peptide pool, the Ebola AY9 epitope as a negative control, and a well with no peptide. T cells were enriched using the EasySep Human T Cell Enrichment Kit and were co-cultured with equal numbers of autologous T cell-negative cells serving as antigen-presenting cells. A 1M T cell aliquot was kept as an uncultured baseline condition, separate from the 65 to 85 T cell cultures.

CDR1 SGHRS and CDR2 YFSETQ were looked up in the germline V gene. Trimming at the junction amounts to 6 bases on V and 8 bases on J, and the germline ends lie 17 bases apart. The CDR3 covers 13 residues, taking in both the cysteine and the phenylalanine. Of the read, only the CDR3 DNA is kept; its 39 bases are in frame from base 1. The immunoSEQ platform was used to sequence TCR beta CDR3 regions at survey depth. The QIAamp DNA micro kit was used to extract genomic DNA from every cultured and uncultured CD8+ T cell population. The paper's data handling went like this. Samples with fewer than 5,000 productive reads were excluded, resulting in the removal of about 6% of the 75 HIV peptide-stimulated cultures. Sequences were trimmed to CDR3 by a MANAFEST web app, and nonproductive sequences, CDR3s under 5 amino acids, and sequences not starting with C or ending with F/W were removed. To count as antigen-specific, a clonotype had to be expanded in at least 2 of 3 replicates compared with the no-peptide control at FDR 0.01, and only within one epitope family. A frequency at least fivefold higher than in wells stimulated with peptides from other epitope families was additionally required for specific clonotypes. The clones in this table, taken by TCRdb from immuneACCESS, are in-frame only. Not every clone is retained; where verified, under half of the shortfall comes from an unresolved V gene, and the cause of the rest is unknown. V, J and clone size were drawn from that table, and D and trimming were deduced from the DNA. Across this sample there are a few thousand clones, with around 66% seen only once. Around 40% of the sample is taken by the ten largest.

On the study overall, not on this receptor specifically: Only TCR beta chains were identified by the assay, and proliferation to antigen, not T cell function or cytokine profile, was indicated. Fewer than ten antigen-specific TCR beta clonotypes were identified, of which roughly six appeared to be cross-reactive for autologous or known escape epitope variants. Five clonotypes recognized the Nef KF9 family and one clonotype recognized the HW9 family, while no responses were seen to the TAALDMSHF plasma variant.

The EasySep Human CD8+ T Cell Enrichment Kit was used on day 10 to isolate CD8+ T cells from every culture. In the case of this clone: It lacks a known antigen. Nothing much larger sits one base from this clone, and base qualities are not available.

Recombination linked TRBV5-1 to TRBJ1-2; perhaps TRBD1 is the D gene, with 5 bases matching. The sequenced sample consisted of cultured CD8+ T cells derived from PBMCs. This clonotype was sampled from a male donor with HIV. The CDR3 in this case is CASIGDLGSGYTF. The DNA sequence is TGCGCCAGCATCGGGGACCTCGGATCAGGCTACACCTTC.